This T cell receptor (beta chain) was found in a study of cytomegalovirus exposure and HLA in healthy donors. 13 Jbeta primers and 60 Vbeta primers were used for the PCR. Sequencing was performed with immunoSEQ multiplex PCR; in TCRdb, only in-frame clones are kept and a portion is missing. The table records under 150,000 clones, over 75% of them present only once. The donors (healthy individuals) were bone marrow donors. A remark on this clone: The antigen remains unidentified.

Study-level findings and limits: CMV serostatus was the sole immune exposure data available. An Asian-associated ancestry cluster reportedly showed fewer N-insertions than the roughly 700-donor mean in a later analysis.

Sequenced input: PBMCs. The origin of this receptor is a woman in her twenties or thirties in good health and CMV-seropositive.

In DNA form, the CDR3 reads TGTGCCAGCAGCTTGTATGTCGGGGGGTACACTGAAGCTTTCTTT. This encodes CASSLYVGGYTEAFF. V gene TRBV11-2 combines with J gene TRBJ1-1, with a tentative D call TRBD1 (5 bases). The ends were cut back, 3 bases at V and 3 bases at J, with 14 bases in the middle. CDR1 and CDR2 (germline): SGHAT, FQNNGV. This CDR3 is built from 15 residues.